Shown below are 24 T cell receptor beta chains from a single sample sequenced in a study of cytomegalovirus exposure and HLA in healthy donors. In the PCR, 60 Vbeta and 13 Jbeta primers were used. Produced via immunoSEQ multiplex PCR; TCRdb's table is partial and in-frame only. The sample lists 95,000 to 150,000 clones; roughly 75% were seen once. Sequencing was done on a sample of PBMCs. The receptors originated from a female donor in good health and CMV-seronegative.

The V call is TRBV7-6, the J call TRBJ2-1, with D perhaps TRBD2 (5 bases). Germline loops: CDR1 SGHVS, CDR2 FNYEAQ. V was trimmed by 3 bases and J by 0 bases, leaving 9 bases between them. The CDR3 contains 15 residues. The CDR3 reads CASSFAGSSYNEQFF. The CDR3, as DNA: TGTGCCAGCAGCTTTGCGGGTAGCTCCTACAATGAGCAGTTCTTC.

CDR3 nucleotide sequence: TGTGCCAGCAGCCGCGCGGGTCCGAGGAATGAAAAACTGTTTTTT. Amino acids: CASSRAGPRNEKLFF. The chain is built from TRBV14 and TRBJ1-4; D is unresolved. Trimming cost V 4 bases and J 5 bases, with 14 bases left between them. The CDR3 runs to 15 residues. CDR1 and CDR2 (germline): SGHDN, FVKESK.

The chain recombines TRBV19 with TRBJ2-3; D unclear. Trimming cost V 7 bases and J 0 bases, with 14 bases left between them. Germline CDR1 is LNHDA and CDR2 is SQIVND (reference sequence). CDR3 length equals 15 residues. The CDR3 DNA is TGTGCCAGTACCCCTCTGGGCAGTAGCACAGATACGCAGTATTTT. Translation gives CASTPLGSSTDTQYF.

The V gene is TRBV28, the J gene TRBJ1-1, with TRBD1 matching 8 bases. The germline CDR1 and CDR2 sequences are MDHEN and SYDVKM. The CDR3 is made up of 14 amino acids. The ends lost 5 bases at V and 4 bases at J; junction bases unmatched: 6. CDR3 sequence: CASSATGAGTEAFF. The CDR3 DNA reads TGTGCCAGCAGTGCGACAGGGGCGGGCACTGAAGCTTTCTTT.

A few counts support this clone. The CDR3 coding sequence is TGCGCCAGCAGCCAAGTAGAAAACAGTGATAATTCACCCCTCCACTTT. Translated: CASSQVENSDNSPLHF. The V gene is TRBV4-1, the J gene TRBJ1-6; D is ambiguous. Germline CDR1 and CDR2: MGHRA and YSYEKL. Trimming pared 1 base from V and 5 bases from J, leaving 12 bases between. The CDR3 covers 16 residues.

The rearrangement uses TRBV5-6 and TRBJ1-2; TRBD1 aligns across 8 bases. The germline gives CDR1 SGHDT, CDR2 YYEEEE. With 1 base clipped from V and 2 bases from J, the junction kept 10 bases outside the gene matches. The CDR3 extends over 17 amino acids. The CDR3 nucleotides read TGTGCCAGCAGCTTGTCGGGGACAGGACGAAGCAACTATGGCTACACCTTC. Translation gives CASSLSGTGRSNYGYTF.

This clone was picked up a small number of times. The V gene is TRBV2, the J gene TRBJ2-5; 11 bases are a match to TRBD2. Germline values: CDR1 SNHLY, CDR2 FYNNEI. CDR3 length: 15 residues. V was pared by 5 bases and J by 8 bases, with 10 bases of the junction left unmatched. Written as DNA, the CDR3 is TGTGCCAGCAGTCCCCTGACTAGCGGGGTAGGAACCCAGTACTTC. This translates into CASSPLTSGVGTQYF.

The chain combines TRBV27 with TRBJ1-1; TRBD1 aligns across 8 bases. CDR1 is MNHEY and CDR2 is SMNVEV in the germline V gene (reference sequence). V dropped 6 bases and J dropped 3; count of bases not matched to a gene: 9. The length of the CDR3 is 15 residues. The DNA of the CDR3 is TGTGCCAGCAGCCCGGGACAGGAGGAGTACACTGAAGCTTTCTTT. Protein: CASSPGQEEYTEAFF.

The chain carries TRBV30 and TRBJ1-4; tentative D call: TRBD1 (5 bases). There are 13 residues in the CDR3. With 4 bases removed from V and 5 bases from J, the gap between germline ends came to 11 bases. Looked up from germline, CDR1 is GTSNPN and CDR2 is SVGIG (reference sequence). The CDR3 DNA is TGTGCCTGGACCATGACAGAAAATGAAAAACTGTTTTTT. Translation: CAWTMTENEKLFF.

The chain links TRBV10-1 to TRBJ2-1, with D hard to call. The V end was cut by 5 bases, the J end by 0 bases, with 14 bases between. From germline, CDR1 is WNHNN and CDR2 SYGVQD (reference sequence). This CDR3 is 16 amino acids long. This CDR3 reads CASSLPPAGSYNEQFF. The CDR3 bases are TGCGCCAGCAGTCTCCCCCCCGCCGGCTCCTACAATGAGCAGTTCTTC.

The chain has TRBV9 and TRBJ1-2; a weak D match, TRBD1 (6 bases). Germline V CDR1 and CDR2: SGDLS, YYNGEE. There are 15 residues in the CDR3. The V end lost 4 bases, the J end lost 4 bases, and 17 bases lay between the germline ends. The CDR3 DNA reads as TGTGCCAGCAGCCCCGACCCGGGGGGGCCCTATGGCTACACCTTC. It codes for CASSPDPGGPYGYTF. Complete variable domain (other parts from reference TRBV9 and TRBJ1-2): DSGVTQTPKHLITATGQRVTLRCSPRSGDLSVYWYQQSLDQGLQFLIQYYNGEERAKGNILERFSAQQFPDLHSELNLSSLELGDSALYFCASSPDPGGPYGYTFGSGTRLTVV.

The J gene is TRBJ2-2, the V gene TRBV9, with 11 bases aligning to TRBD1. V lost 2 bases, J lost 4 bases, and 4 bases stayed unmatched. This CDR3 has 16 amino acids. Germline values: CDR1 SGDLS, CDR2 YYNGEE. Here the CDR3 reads CASSVSGTGGTGELFF. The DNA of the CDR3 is TGTGCCAGCAGCGTTTCCGGGACAGGGGGCACCGGGGAGCTGTTTTTT.

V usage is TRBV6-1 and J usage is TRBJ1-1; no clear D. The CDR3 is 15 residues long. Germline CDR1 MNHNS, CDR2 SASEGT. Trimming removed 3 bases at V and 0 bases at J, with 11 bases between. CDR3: CASSDYSLMNTEAFF. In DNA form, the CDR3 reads TGTGCCAGCAGTGATTACAGCCTCATGAACACTGAAGCTTTCTTT.

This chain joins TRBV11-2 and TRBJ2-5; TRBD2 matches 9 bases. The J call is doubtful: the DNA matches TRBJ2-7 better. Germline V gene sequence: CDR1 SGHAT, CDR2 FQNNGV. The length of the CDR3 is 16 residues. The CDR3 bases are TGTGCCAGCAGCTTAGGCACACAGGGACTAGCTCTCGAGCAGTACTTC. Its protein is CASSLGTQGLALEQYF.

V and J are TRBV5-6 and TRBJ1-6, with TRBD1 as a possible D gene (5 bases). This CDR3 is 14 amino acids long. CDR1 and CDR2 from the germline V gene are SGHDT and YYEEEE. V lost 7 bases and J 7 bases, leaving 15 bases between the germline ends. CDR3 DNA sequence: TGTGCCAGCGGACCGGGACTACTAAATTCACCCCTCCACTTT. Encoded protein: CASGPGLLNSPLHF.

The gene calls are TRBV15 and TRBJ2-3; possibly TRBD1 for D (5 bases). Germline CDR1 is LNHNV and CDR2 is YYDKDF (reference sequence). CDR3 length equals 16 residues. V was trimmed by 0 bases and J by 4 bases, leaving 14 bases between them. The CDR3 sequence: CATSREGRVRADTQYF. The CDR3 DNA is TGTGCCACCAGCAGAGAGGGCAGGGTAAGGGCAGATACGCAGTATTTT.

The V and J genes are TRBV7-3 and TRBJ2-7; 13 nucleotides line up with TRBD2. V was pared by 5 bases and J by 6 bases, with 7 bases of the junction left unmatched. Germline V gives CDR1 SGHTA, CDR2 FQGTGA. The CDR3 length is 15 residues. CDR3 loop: CASSPGLAGSSEQYF. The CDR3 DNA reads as TGTGCCAGCAGCCCGGGACTAGCGGGAAGCAGCGAGCAGTACTTC.

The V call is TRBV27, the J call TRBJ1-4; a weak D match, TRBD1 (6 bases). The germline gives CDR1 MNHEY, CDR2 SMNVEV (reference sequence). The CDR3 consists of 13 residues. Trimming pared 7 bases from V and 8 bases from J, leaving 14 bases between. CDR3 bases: TGTGCCAGCAACAGACAGGTGGGGGAAAAACTGTTTTTT. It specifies CASNRQVGEKLFF.

The CDR3 is CASSATGVPLHF. The DNA for the CDR3 is TGTGCCAGCAGTGCGACGGGAGTCCCCCTCCACTTT. This chain links TRBV28 with TRBJ1-6; no definite D call. This CDR3 has 12 residues. The germline V and J ends were trimmed by 5 bases and 13 bases, with 12 bases remaining between them. Germline V gives CDR1 MDHEN, CDR2 SYDVKM.

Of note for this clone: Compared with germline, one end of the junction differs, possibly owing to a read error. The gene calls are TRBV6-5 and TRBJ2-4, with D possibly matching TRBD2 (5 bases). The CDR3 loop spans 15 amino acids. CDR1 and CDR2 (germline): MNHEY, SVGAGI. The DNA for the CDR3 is TGTGCCAGCAGGATAGCGTTAGGCGCCAAAAACAGTCAGTACTTC. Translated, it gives CASRIALGAKNSQYF.

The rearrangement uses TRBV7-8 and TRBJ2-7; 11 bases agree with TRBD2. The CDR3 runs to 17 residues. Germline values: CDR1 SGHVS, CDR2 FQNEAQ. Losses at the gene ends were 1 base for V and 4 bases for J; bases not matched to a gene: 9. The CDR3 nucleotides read TGTGCCAGCAGCTTAGTCGCGGGGACTAGCGGATTATACGAGCAGTACTTC. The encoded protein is CASSLVAGTSGLYEQYF.

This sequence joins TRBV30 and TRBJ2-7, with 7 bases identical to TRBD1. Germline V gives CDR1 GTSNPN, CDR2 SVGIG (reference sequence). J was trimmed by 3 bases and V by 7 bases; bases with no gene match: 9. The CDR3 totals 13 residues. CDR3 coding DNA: TGTGCCTCAACACAGGGGTCCTACTACGAGCAGTACTTC. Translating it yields CASTQGSYYEQYF.

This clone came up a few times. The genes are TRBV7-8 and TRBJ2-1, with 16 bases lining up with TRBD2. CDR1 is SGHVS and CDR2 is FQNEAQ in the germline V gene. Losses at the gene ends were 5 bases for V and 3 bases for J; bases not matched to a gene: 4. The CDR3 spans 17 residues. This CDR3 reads CASSLGLAGGHYNEQFF. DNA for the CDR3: TGTGCCAGCAGCCTGGGACTAGCGGGGGGGCACTACAATGAGCAGTTCTTC.

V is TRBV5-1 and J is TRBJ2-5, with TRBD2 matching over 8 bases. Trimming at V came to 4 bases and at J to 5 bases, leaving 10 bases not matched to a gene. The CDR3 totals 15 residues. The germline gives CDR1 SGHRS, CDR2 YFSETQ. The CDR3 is CASSPGGGIRETQYF. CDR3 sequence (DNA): TGCGCCAGCAGCCCGGGGGGGGGTATTCGGGAGACCCAGTACTTC. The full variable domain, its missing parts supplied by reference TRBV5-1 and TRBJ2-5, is KAGVTQTPRYLIKTRGQQVTLSCSPISGHRSVSWYQQTPGQGLQFLFEYFSETQRNKGNFPGRFSGRQFSNSRSEMNVSTLELGDSALYLCASSPGGGIRETQYFGPGTRLLVL.